The clone carrying this TCR beta chain was counted a few times. The antigen is undetermined. TCRdb processed the 5' RACE reads anew with MiXCR; each CDR3 protein has one entry. Seen here are around 280,000 distinct CDR3 sequences, roughly 8.6% observed once, and the top ten hold roughly 2.1%. The sample is drawn from a study of identical twins. Findings and caveats of the study: Cord blood beta clonotypes that were abundant carried fewer insertions, and memory repertoires showed no such trend.

Unmatched junction bases numbered 7, after V lost 1 base and J lost 8 bases. Germline values: CDR1 LNHNV, CDR2 YYDKDF (reference sequence). The CDR3 is 15 amino acids. This sample also appeared in a second study, on yellow fever vaccine responses in identical twins.

The TCR originated in a woman aged 18-30 years in good health. Specimen: memory (CD45RO+) T cells sorted from blood. The chain employs TRBV15 and TRBJ2-1, with 8 nucleotides matching TRBD2. The CDR3 DNA sequence: TGTGCCACCAGCAGAGGGGCGGGGGGTTTAGATGAGCAGTTCTTC. Translation gives CATSRGAGGLDEQFF.